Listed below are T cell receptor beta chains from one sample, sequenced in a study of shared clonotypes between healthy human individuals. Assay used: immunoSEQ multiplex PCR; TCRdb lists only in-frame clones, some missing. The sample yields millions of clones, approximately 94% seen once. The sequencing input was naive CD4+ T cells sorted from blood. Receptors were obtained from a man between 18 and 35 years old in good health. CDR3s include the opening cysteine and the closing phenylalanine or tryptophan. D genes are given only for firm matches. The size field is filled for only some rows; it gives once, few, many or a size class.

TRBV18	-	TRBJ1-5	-	CASSPLGENQPQHF	TGTGCCAGCTCACCACTCGGGGAGAATCAGCCCCAGCATTTT
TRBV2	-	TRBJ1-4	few	CATYSQNEKLFF	TGTGCCACCTACAGTCAAAATGAAAAACTGTTTTTT
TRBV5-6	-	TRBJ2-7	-	CASTAGTARGEQYF	TGTGCCAGCACCGCCGGGACCGCTCGAGGAGAGCAGTACTTC
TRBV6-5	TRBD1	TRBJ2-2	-	CASSSGTGGTGELFF	TGTGCCAGCAGCTCCGGGACAGGGGGCACCGGGGAGCTGTTTTTT
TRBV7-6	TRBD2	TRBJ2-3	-	CASSVPVAGPERDTQYF	TGTGCCAGCAGCGTCCCGGTAGCGGGGCCAGAGCGGGATACGCAGTATTTT
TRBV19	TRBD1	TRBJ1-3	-	CASSNTYRTGHPGNTIYF	TGTGCCAGTAGTAACACTTATCGGACAGGACATCCTGGAAACACCATATATTTT
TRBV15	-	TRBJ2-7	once	CATSRGTQPHEQYF	TGTGCCACCAGCAGAGGGACACAACCCCACGAGCAGTACTTC
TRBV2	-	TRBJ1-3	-	CASSEYGPSGNTIYF	TGTGCCAGCAGTGAGTACGGGCCCTCTGGAAACACCATATATTTT
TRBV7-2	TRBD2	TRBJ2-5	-	CASTSMGKAGEETQYF	TGTGCCAGCACCTCCATGGGTAAAGCGGGAGAGGAGACCCAGTACTTC
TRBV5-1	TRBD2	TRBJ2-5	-	CASSRQGLATQETQYF	TGCGCCAGCAGCCGCCAAGGACTAGCGACCCAAGAGACCCAGTACTTC
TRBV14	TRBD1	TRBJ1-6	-	CASSLKTGQGTSPLHF	TGTGCCAGCAGCCTAAAGACCGGACAGGGAACTTCACCCCTCCACTTT
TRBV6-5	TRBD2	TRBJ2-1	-	CASKGLAVPYNEQFF	TGTGCCAGCAAGGGACTAGCGGTCCCCTACAATGAGCAGTTCTTC
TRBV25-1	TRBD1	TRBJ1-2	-	CASSVTGGNYGYTF	TGTGCCAGCAGTGTTACAGGGGGGAACTATGGCTACACCTTC
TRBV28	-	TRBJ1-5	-	CASTNSPERVSAISNQPQHF	TGTGCCAGCACAAACTCCCCGGAAAGGGTTAGTGCGATAAGCAATCAGCCCCAGCATTTT
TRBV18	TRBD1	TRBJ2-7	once	CASSLGQGSLVPSEQYF	TGTGCCAGCTCGCTCGGACAGGGAAGCTTGGTCCCCTCCGAGCAGTACTTC
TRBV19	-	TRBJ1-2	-	CASTLTPGQSWDGYTF	TGTGCCAGTACCCTGACCCCCGGACAGAGCTGGGATGGCTACACCTTC
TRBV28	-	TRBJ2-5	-	CASSTGSRETQYF	TGTGCCAGCAGCACAGGGTCCCGGGAGACCCAGTACTTC
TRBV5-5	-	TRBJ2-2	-	CASSMIGTSNTGELFF	TGTGCCAGCAGCATGATCGGGACTTCGAACACCGGGGAGCTGTTTTTT
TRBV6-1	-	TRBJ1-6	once	CASSEGPGDSPLHF	TGTGCCAGCAGTGAAGGGCCAGGGGACTCACCCCTCCACTTT
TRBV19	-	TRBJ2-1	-	CASRRLDSGYYNEQFF	TGTGCCAGTAGACGACTGGATAGCGGCTACTACAATGAGCAGTTCTTC
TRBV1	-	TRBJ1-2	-	CTSSQRKGALDGYTF	TGCACCAGCAGCCAACGGAAAGGGGCACTCGATGGCTACACCTTC
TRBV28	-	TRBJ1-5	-	CASSLRQHNQPQHF	TGTGCCAGCAGTTTAAGGCAGCACAATCAGCCCCAGCATTTT
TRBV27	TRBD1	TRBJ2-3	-	CASSSGGFRNTQYF	TGTGCCAGCAGTTCAGGGGGTTTTCGAAATACGCAGTATTTT
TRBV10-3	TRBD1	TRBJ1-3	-	CAISDPDRGSGNTIYF	TGTGCCATCAGTGACCCGGACAGGGGCTCTGGAAACACCATATATTTT
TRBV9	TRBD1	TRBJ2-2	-	CASSRTGDTGELFF	TGTGCCAGCAGCCGGACAGGGGATACCGGGGAGCTGTTTTTT
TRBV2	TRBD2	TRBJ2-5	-	CASRGGLAVGETQYF	TGTGCCAGCAGGGGGGGACTAGCGGTCGGAGAGACCCAGTACTTC
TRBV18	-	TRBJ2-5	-	CASSRETQYF	TGTGCCAGCTCCCGAGAGACCCAGTACTTC
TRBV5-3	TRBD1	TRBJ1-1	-	CARSLETGGGTEAFF	TGTGCCAGAAGCTTGGAGACAGGGGGCGGGACTGAAGCTTTCTTT
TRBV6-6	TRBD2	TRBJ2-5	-	CASSLHRGDLSETQYF	TGTGCCAGCAGCCTACATCGGGGGGACCTCTCAGAGACCCAGTACTTC
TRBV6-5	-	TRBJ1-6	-	CASSYLQGFSPLHF	TGTGCCAGCAGTTACTTGCAGGGTTTTTCACCCCTCCACTTT
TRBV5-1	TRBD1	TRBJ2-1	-	CASSRPDRAQGHEQFF	TGCGCCAGCAGCCGCCCCGACAGGGCCCAAGGCCATGAGCAGTTCTTC
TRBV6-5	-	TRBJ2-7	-	CASRGGARIYEQYF	TGTGCCAGCAGGGGGGGAGCAAGGATCTACGAGCAGTACTTC
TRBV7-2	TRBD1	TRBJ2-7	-	CASSRQGTYEQYF	TGTGCCAGCAGCAGACAGGGGACCTACGAGCAGTACTTC
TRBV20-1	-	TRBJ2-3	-	CSAGDTQYF	TGCAGTGCCGGGGATACGCAGTATTTT
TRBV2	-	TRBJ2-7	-	CASDRDGGVYEQYF	TGTGCCTCCGACCGCGATGGAGGGGTCTACGAGCAGTACTTC
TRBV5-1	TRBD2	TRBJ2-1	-	CASSSVRGLAGQDSFF	TGCGCCAGCAGCTCTGTACGGGGACTAGCGGGCCAAGACTCGTTCTTC
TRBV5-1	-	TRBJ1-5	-	CASSPEMGGGQPQHF	TGCGCCAGCAGCCCCGAGATGGGGGGCGGGCAGCCCCAGCATTTT
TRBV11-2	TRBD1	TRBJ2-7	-	CASSRTGYEQYF	TGTGCCAGCAGCCGGACAGGCTACGAGCAGTACTTC
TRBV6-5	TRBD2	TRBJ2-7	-	CASSYQRGDYEQYF	TGTGCCAGCAGTTACCAACGGGGGGACTACGAGCAGTACTTC
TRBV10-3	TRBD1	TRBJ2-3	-	CAIRQDRASTDTQYF	TGTGCCATACGCCAGGACAGGGCGAGCACAGATACGCAGTATTTT
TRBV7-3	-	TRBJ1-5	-	CASSLTGGQPQHF	TGTGCCAGCAGCTTAACTGGCGGACAGCCCCAGCATTTT
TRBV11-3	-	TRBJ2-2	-	CASSPVRGFDTGELFF	TGTGCCAGCAGCCCCGTTAGGGGGTTCGACACCGGGGAGCTGTTTTTT
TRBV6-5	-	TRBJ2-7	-	CASSYSGQGSYEQYF	TGTGCCAGCAGTTACTCGGGGCAGGGATCCTACGAGCAGTACTTC
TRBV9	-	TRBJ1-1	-	CASSAQTEAFF	TGTGCCAGCAGCGCCCAAACTGAAGCTTTCTTT
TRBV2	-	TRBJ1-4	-	CASSAGGNEKLFF	TGTGCCAGCAGTGCTGGGGGGAATGAAAAACTGTTTTTT
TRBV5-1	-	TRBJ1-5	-	CASSLDGGGNQPQHF	TGCGCCAGCAGCTTGGATGGAGGGGGCAATCAGCCCCAGCATTTT
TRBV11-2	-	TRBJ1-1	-	CASSSGRTEVFF	TGTGCCAGCAGCTCAGGACGGACGGAGGTTTTCTTT
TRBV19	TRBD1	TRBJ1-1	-	CASSILDRDDPEAFF	TGTGCCAGTAGTATATTGGACAGGGATGATCCTGAAGCTTTCTTT
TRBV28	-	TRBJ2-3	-	CASSLGRSTDTQYF	TGTGCCAGCAGTTTAGGCAGGAGCACAGATACGCAGTATTTT
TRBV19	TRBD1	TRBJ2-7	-	CASSPRTGRRPYEQYF	TGTGCCAGTAGTCCCCGGACAGGGCGCCGTCCCTACGAGCAGTACTTC
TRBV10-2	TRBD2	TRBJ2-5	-	CAPRGSGSETQYF	TGCGCCCCAAGAGGTAGCGGGAGCGAGACCCAGTACTTC
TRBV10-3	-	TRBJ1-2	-	CAISESQAPVGYTF	TGTGCCATCAGTGAATCGCAGGCCCCCGTTGGCTACACCTTC
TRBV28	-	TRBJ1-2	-	CASSLLPLGGYTF	TGTGCCAGCAGCCTCCTACCCCTGGGGGGCTACACCTTC
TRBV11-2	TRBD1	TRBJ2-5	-	CASSSPTGRFETQYF	TGTGCCAGCAGCTCGCCGACAGGGCGATTTGAGACCCAGTACTTC
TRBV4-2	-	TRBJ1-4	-	CASSQDGGSWEKLFF	TGTGCCAGCAGCCAAGATGGGGGGTCTTGGGAAAAACTGTTTTTT
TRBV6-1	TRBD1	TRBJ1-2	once	CASRTTGGAGSYTF	TGTGCCAGCAGGACGACAGGGGGAGCCGGTAGCTACACCTTC
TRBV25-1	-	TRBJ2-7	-	CASSELNEQYF	TGTGCCAGCAGTGAATTGAACGAGCAGTACTTC
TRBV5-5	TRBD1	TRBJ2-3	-	CASSPRQGASTDTQYF	TGTGCCAGCAGCCCTCGACAGGGCGCTAGCACAGATACGCAGTATTTT
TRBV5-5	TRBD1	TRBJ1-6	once	CASSQGRQGNSPLHF	TGCGCCAGCAGCCAGGGGAGACAGGGGAATTCACCCCTCCACTTT
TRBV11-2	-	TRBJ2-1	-	CASSLERAPYNEQFF	TGTGCCAGCAGCTTGGAAAGGGCACCCTACAATGAGCAGTTCTTC